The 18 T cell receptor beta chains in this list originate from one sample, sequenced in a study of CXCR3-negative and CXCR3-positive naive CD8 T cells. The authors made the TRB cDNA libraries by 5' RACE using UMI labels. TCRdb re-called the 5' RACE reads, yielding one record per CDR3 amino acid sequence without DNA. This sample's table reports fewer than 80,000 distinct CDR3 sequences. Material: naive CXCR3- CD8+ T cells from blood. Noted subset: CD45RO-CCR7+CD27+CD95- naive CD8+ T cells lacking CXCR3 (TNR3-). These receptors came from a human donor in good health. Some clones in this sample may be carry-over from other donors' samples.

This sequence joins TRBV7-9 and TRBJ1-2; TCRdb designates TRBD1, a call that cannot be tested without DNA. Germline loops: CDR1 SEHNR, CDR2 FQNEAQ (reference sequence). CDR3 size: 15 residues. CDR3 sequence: CASSSPGPENYGYTF.

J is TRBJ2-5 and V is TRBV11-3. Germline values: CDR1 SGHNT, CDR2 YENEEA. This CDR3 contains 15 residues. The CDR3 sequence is CASSSFFDNQETQYF.

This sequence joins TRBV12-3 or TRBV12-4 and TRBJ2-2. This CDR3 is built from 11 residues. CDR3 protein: CASSLNGELFF.

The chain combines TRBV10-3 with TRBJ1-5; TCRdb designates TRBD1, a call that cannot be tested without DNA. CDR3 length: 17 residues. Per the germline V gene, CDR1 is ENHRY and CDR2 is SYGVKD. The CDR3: CAISGSDSINSNQPQHF.

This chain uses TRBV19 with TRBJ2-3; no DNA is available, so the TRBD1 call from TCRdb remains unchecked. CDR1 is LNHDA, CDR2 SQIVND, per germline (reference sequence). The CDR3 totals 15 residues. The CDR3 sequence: CASSTDRESTDTQYF.

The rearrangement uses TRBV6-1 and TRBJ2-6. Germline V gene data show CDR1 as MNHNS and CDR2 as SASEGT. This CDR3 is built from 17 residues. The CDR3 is CASSGARPVGGANVLTF.

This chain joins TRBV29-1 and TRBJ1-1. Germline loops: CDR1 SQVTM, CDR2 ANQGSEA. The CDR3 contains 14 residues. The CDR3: CSVAPQSMNTEAFF.

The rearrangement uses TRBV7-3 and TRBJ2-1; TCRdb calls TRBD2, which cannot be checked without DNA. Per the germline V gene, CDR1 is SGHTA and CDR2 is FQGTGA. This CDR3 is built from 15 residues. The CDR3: CASSQTLATSNEQFF.

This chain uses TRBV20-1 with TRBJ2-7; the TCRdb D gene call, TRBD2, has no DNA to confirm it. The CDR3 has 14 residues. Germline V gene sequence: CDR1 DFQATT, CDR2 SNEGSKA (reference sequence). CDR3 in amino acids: CSARKSGLSFEQYF.

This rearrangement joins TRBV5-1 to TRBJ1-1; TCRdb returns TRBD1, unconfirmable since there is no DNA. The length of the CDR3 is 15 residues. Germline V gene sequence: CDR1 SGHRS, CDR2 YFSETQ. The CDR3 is CASSYKSTGQTEAFF.

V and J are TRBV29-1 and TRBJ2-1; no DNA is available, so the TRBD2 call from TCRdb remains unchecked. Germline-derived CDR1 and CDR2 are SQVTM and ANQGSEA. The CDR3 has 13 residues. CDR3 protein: CSSRGLSHNEQFF.

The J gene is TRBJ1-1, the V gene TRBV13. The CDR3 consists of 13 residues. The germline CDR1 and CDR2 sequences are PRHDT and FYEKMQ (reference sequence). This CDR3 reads CASSLGLFVEAFF.

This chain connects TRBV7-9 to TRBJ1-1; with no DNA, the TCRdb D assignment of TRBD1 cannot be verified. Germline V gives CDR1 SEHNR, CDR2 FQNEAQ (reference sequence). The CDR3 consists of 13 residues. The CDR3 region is CASSPTGRTEAFF.

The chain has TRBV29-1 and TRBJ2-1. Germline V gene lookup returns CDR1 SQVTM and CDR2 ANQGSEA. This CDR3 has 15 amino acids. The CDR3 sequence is CSVEDATYAYNEQFF.

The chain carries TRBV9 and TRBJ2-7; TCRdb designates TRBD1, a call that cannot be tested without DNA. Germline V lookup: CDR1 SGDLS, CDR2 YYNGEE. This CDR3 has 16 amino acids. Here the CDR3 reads CASSATPGQGADEQYF.

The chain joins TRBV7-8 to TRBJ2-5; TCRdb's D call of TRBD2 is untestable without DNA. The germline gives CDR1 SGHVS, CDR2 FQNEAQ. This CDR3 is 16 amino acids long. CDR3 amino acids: CASSPPLAGVGETQYF.

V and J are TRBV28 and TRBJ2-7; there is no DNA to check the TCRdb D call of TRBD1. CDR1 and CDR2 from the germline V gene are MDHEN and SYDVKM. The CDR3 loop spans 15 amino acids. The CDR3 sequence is CASSPGTGPSYEQYF.

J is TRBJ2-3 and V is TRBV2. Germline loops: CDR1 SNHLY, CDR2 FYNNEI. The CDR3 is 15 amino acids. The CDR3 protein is CASFDRLDSTDTQYF. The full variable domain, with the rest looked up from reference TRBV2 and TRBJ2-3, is EPEVTQTPSHQVTQMGQEVILRCVPISNHLYFYWYRQILGQKVEFLVSFYNNEISEKSEIFDDQFSVERPDGSNFTLKIRSTKLEDSAMYFCASFDRLDSTDTQYFGPGTRLTVL.